These T cell receptor beta chains were read from a single sample in a study of cytomegalovirus exposure and HLA in healthy donors. The data were produced by immunoSEQ multiplex PCR, yet TCRdb's version contains in-frame clones alone and is incomplete. The sample consists of 200,000 to 250,000 clones, approximately 85% of them appearing once. The sequencing input was PBMCs. The receptors derive from a middle-aged woman in good health and CMV-seronegative. Each CDR3 is given with its conserved first and last residue. A D gene is named only where the DNA matches it firmly. The size of a clone is reported for some rows only, either as once, few or many, or as a class for expanded clones.

d_call: TRBD1; clone_size: once; v_call: TRBV9; j_call: TRBJ1-2; cdr3_nt: TGTGCCAGCAGCGGGACCGGGACAGCTACCTTTTACGGCTACACCTTC; cdr3_aa: CASSGTGTATFYGYTF
d_call: -; clone_size: -; v_call: TRBV10-1; j_call: TRBJ2-3; cdr3_nt: TGCGCCAGCAGTGAGTCGACTGGCACAGATACGCAGTATTTT; cdr3_aa: CASSESTGTDTQYF
d_call: TRBD2; clone_size: once; v_call: TRBV7-2; j_call: TRBJ2-2; cdr3_nt: TGTGCCAGCAGCTTAGTCGGCGGGAGAGGGGGGGAGCTGTTTTTT; cdr3_aa: CASSLVGGRGGELFF
d_call: -; clone_size: -; v_call: TRBV30; j_call: TRBJ2-7; cdr3_nt: TGTGCCTGGATCGTGGGCCGCGAGCAGTACTTC; cdr3_aa: CAWIVGREQYF
d_call: -; clone_size: once; v_call: TRBV7-2; j_call: TRBJ1-3; cdr3_nt: TGTGCCAGCAGCTCACAGAACTCTGGAAACACCATATATTTT; cdr3_aa: CASSSQNSGNTIYF
d_call: -; clone_size: -; v_call: TRBV10-3; j_call: TRBJ1-5; cdr3_nt: TGTGCCATCAGTGATTTGTCCGCCTCAGATAGCAATCAGCCCCAGCATTTT; cdr3_aa: CAISDLSASDSNQPQHF
d_call: TRBD2; clone_size: few; v_call: TRBV10-3; j_call: TRBJ2-1; cdr3_nt: TGTGCCATCAGTGATACAACTAGCGGGAGCGGGGATGAGCAGTTCTTC; cdr3_aa: CAISDTTSGSGDEQFF
d_call: -; clone_size: -; v_call: TRBV9; j_call: TRBJ1-2; cdr3_nt: TGTGCCAGCAGCGTAGAGGGCTGGGGCGGCTACACCTTC; cdr3_aa: CASSVEGWGGYTF
d_call: TRBD2; clone_size: few; v_call: TRBV11-2; j_call: TRBJ2-5; cdr3_nt: TGTGCCAGCACCGAATGGACTAGCGGAAAAGAGACCCAGTACTTC; cdr3_aa: CASTEWTSGKETQYF
d_call: -; clone_size: -; v_call: TRBV7-7; j_call: TRBJ2-2; cdr3_nt: TGTGCCAGCAGTTACCTCCTAGCGCCACTGAACACCGGGGAGCTGTTTTTT; cdr3_aa: CASSYLLAPLNTGELFF
d_call: TRBD2; clone_size: -; v_call: TRBV19; j_call: TRBJ2-7; cdr3_nt: TGTGCCAGTAGTATAGGTGGCGGGGGCTCCTACGAGCAGTACTTC; cdr3_aa: CASSIGGGGSYEQYF
d_call: TRBD2; clone_size: -; v_call: TRBV6-8; j_call: TRBJ2-2; cdr3_nt: TGTGCCAGCAGCCTAGCGGGGCCTCACCAACCGAACACCGGGGAGCTGTTTTTT; cdr3_aa: CASSLAGPHQPNTGELFF
d_call: -; clone_size: -; v_call: TRBV29-1; j_call: TRBJ2-7; cdr3_nt: TGCAGCATTCGCGGGATTACCTACGAGCAGTACTTC; cdr3_aa: CSIRGITYEQYF
d_call: -; clone_size: once; v_call: TRBV9; j_call: TRBJ2-3; cdr3_nt: TGTGCCAGCAGCGCTAGGGGGGGGACAGATACGCAGTATTTT; cdr3_aa: CASSARGGTDTQYF
d_call: -; clone_size: -; v_call: TRBV30; j_call: TRBJ2-7; cdr3_nt: TGTGCCTGGAGTGTTTCGTTCGATAGCGCCACTACCTACGAGCAGTACTTC; cdr3_aa: CAWSVSFDSATTYEQYF
d_call: TRBD1; clone_size: few; v_call: TRBV30; j_call: TRBJ1-6; cdr3_nt: TGTGCCTGGAGGGGACAGGGAGGCTACTCCTATAATTCACCCCTCCACTTT; cdr3_aa: CAWRGQGGYSYNSPLHF
d_call: -; clone_size: -; v_call: TRBV7-2; j_call: TRBJ1-4; cdr3_nt: TGTGCCAGCAGCGGGGGCCGAAATGAAAAACTGTTTTTT; cdr3_aa: CASSGGRNEKLFF
d_call: -; clone_size: -; v_call: TRBV4-1; j_call: TRBJ2-3; cdr3_nt: TGCGCCAGCTACGGGACTGTCGACGATACGCAGTATTTT; cdr3_aa: CASYGTVDDTQYF
d_call: TRBD2; clone_size: few; v_call: TRBV7-2; j_call: TRBJ2-3; cdr3_nt: TGTGCCAGCAGCCCAAGGACTAGCGGGAGGGCCAGGGATACGCAGTATTTT; cdr3_aa: CASSPRTSGRARDTQYF
d_call: TRBD1; clone_size: -; v_call: TRBV19; j_call: TRBJ1-1; cdr3_nt: TGTGCCAGTAGTATCGGGACAGGGTTGAACACTGAAGCTTTCTTT; cdr3_aa: CASSIGTGLNTEAFF